Here is one T cell receptor (beta chain) with its context. This sample was taken from a study of blood T cell repertoires in COVID-19. Turning to the study itself: T cells, B-cell-depleted T cells, or PBMCs supplied cDNA or gDNA.

CDR3 length: 13 residues. V lost 4 bases, J lost 9 bases, and 5 bases stayed unmatched. Germline values: CDR1 MNHEY, CDR2 SVGAGI. Assay used: immunoSEQ multiplex PCR; TCRdb lists only in-frame clones, some missing. The top ten clones hold roughly 9.1% of a sample with approximately 150,000 clones, roughly 87% of them seen once. The sequence came from a woman aged 70-85 years with acute or convalescent COVID-19. Sequenced material: peripheral blood. The rearrangement uses TRBV6-5 and TRBJ2-1; 8 positions agree with TRBD2. The CDR3 DNA reads as TGTGCCAGCAGTTTCGGGGGGGCCTCTGAGCAGTTCTTC. Protein: CASSFGGASEQFF.